Given below is one T cell receptor (beta chain) in context. What it binds is unknown. This sample stems from a study of vaccination effects on CD4 cells after COVID-19. The study, taken as a whole, reports: Only 1 of 255 vaccine-induced clones from healthy vaccinees cross-reacted with common cold coronaviruses. Clones from infection and from vaccination both contracted markedly late after vaccination.

The germline gives CDR1 SGHTA, CDR2 FQGNSA. This CDR3 has 17 amino acids. V dropped 3 bases and J dropped 1; count of bases not matched to a gene: 9. Assay used: immunoSEQ multiplex PCR; TCRdb lists only in-frame clones, some missing. The data show some 25,000 clones, roughly 80% seen once. After expansion with viral peptide pools in the ViraFEST assay, antigen-specific CD4+ T cells were sequenced. Following culture for approximately 11 days, CD4+ T cells were isolated. The participants, recipients of two vaccine doses, got either BNT162b2 or mRNA-1273. Neither prior SARS-CoV-2 infection nor positive nucleocapsid antibodies were present in the vaccine recipients. On day 3 and again on day 7, half the medium was replaced with IL-2 medium.

The chain uses TRBV7-2 and TRBJ2-3; 8 nucleotides align to TRBD2. The TCR originated in a human donor who received a COVID-19 vaccine. The source was CD4+ T cells from PBMCs cultured with HCoV-NL63 spike peptides, collected after COVID-19 vaccination. This CDR3 reads CASSLARGAGGTDTQYF. The CDR3, as DNA: TGTGCCAGCAGCTTGGCCCGGGGAGCGGGGGGCACAGATACGCAGTATTTT.